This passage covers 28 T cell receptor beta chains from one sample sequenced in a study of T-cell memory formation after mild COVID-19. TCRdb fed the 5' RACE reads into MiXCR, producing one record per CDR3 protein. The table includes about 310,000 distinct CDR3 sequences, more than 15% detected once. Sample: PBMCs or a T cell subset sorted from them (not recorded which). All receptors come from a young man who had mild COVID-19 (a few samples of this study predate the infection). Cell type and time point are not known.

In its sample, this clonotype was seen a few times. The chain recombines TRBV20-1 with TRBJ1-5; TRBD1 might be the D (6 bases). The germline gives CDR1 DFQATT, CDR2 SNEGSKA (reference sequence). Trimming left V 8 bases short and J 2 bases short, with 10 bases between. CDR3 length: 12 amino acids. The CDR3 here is CSSRQGNQPQHF. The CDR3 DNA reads TGCAGTTCAAGACAGGGCAATCAGCCCCAGCATTTT.

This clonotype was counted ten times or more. CDR3 DNA sequence: TGCGCCAGCAGGGACGGGAGCTCCTACGAGCAGTACGTC. Encoded protein: CASRDGSSYEQYV. J is TRBJ2-7 and V is TRBV4-1, with D possibly being TRBD2 (6 bases). The CDR3 is made up of 13 amino acids. Germline V gene data show CDR1 as MGHRA and CDR2 as YSYEKL. Trimming took off 6 bases at V and 0 bases at J, with 9 bases between the two ends.

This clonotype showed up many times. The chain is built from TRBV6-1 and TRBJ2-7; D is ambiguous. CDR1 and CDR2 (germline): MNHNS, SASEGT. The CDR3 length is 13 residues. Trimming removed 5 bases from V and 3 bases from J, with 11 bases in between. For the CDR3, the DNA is TGTGCCAGCAGTCCGCTTGGCAGCTACGAGCAGTACTTC. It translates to CASSPLGSYEQYF.

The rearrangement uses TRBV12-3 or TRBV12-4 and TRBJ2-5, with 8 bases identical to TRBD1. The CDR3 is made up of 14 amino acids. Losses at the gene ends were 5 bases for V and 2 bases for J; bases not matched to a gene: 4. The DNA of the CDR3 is TGTGCCAGCAGTAAATGGACAGGGCAAGAGACCCAGTACTTC. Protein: CASSKWTGQETQYF.

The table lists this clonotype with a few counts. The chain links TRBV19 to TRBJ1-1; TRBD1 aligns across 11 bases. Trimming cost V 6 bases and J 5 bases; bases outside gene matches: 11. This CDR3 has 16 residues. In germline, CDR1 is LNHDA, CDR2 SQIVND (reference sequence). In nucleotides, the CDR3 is TGTGCCAGTAGAACCCTCTCCGGGACAGGGGGAACTGAAGCTTTCTTT. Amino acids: CASRTLSGTGGTEAFF. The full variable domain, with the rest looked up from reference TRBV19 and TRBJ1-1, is DGGITQSPKYLFRKEGQNVTLSCEQNLNHDAMYWYRQDPGQGLRLIYYSQIVNDFQKGDIAEGYSVSREKKESFPLTVTSAQKNPTAFYLCASRTLSGTGGTEAFFGQGTRLTVV.

The CDR3 bases are TGCGCCAGCAGCCCGACACTAGCGGGGGGTTCAGATACGCAGTATTTT. This gives the protein CASSPTLAGGSDTQYF. The chain carries TRBV4-1 and TRBJ2-3; the match to TRBD2 covers 12 bases. J was trimmed by 4 bases and V by 4 bases; bases with no gene match: 6. CDR1 and CDR2 (germline): MGHRA, YSYEKL. The CDR3 contains 16 residues.

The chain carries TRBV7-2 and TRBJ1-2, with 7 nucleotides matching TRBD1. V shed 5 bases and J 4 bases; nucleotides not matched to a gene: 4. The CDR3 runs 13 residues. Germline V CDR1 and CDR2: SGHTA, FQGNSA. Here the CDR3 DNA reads TGTGCCAGCAGCCCGGACAGGTTCTATGGCTACACCTTC. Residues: CASSPDRFYGYTF. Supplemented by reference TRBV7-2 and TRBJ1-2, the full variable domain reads GAGVSQSPSNKVTEKGKDVELRCDPISGHTALYWYRQSLGQGLEFLIYFQGNSAPDKSGLPSDRFSAERTGGSVSTLTIQRTQQEDSAVYLCASSPDRFYGYTFGSGTRLTVV.

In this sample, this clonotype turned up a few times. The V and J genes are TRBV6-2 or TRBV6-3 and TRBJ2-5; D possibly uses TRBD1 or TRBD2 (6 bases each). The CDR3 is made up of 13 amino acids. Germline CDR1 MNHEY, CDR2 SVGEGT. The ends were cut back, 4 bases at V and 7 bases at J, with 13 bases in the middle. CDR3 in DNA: TGTGCCAGCAGTTCTACGGGGGCCCGGACCCAGTACTTC. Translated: CASSSTGARTQYF.

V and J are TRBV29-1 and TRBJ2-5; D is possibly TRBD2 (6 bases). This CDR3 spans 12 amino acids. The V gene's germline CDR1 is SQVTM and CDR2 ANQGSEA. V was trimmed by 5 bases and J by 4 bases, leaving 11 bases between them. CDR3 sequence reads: CSVFGGGETQYF. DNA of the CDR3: TGCAGCGTTTTCGGGGGTGGAGAGACCCAGTACTTC.

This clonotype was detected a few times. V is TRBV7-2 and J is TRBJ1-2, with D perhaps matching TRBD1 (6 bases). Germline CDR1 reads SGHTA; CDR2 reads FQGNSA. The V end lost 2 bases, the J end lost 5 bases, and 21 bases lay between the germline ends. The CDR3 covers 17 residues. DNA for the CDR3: TGTGCCAGCAGCTTAACGACAGGAAGTATGAGCCTGTATGGCTACACCTTC. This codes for CASSLTTGSMSLYGYTF. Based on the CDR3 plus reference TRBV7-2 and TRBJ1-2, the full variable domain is GAGVSQSPSNKVTEKGKDVELRCDPISGHTALYWYRQSLGQGLEFLIYFQGNSAPDKSGLPSDRFSAERTGGSVSTLTIQRTQQEDSAVYLCASSLTTGSMSLYGYTFGSGTRLTVV.

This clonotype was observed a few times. CDR3 region: CSALTSGVFHEQFF. CDR3 DNA: TGCAGTGCGTTGACTAGCGGGGTTTTTCATGAGCAGTTCTTC. V and J are TRBV20-1 and TRBJ2-1; 11 nucleotides line up with TRBD2. The CDR3 is 14 residues long. J gave up 8 bases and V 6 bases, and 9 bases lay outside the gene matches. Germline CDR1 reads DFQATT; CDR2 reads SNEGSKA (reference sequence).

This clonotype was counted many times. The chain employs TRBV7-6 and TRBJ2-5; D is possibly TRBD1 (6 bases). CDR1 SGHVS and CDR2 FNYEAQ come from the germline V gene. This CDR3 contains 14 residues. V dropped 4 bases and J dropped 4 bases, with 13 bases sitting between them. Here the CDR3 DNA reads TGTGCCAGCAGCTCACAAGGGGGTAGAGAGACCCAGTACTTC. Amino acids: CASSSQGGRETQYF.

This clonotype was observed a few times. CDR3 coding DNA: TGTGCCAGCAGCCAAGGTGTGGGCCCACCTCGGGAGACCCAGTACTTC. Protein sequence: CASSQGVGPPRETQYF. This rearrangement joins TRBV14 to TRBJ2-5; D call uncertain. V gave up 1 base and J gave up 5 bases, with 17 bases separating them. This CDR3 is 16 amino acids long. Germline V gene sequence: CDR1 SGHDN, CDR2 FVKESK.

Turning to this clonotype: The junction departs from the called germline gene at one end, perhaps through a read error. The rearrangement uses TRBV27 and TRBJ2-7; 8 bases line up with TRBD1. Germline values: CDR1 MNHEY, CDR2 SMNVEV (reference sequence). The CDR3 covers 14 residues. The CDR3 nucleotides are TGTGCCAGCAGTTCCGGGACAGGCTCCTACGAGCAGAACTTC. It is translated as CASSSGTGSYEQNF.

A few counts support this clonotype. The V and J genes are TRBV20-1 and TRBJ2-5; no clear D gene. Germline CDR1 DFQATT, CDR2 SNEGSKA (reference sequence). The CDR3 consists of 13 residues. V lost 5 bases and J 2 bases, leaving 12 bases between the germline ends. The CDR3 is CSAPRPSQETQYF. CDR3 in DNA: TGCAGTGCTCCCCGACCTAGTCAAGAGACCCAGTACTTC.

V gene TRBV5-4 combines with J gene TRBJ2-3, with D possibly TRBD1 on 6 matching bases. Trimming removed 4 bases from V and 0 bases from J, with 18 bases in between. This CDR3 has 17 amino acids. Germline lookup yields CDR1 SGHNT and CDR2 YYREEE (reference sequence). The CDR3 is CASSPLQGGSSTDTQYF. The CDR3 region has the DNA TGTGCCAGCAGCCCGCTACAAGGGGGATCTAGCACAGATACGCAGTATTTT. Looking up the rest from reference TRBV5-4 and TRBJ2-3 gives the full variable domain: ETGVTQSPTHLIKTRGQQVTLRCSSQSGHNTVSWYQQALGQGPQFIFQYYREEENGRGNFPPRFSGLQFPNYSSELNVNALELDDSALYLCASSPLQGGSSTDTQYFGPGTRLTVL.

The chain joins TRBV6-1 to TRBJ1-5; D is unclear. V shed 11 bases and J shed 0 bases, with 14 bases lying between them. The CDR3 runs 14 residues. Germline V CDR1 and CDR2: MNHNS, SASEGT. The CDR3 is CAVPDVISNQPQHF. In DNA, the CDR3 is TGTGCCGTTCCCGACGTTATTAGCAATCAGCCCCAGCATTTT.

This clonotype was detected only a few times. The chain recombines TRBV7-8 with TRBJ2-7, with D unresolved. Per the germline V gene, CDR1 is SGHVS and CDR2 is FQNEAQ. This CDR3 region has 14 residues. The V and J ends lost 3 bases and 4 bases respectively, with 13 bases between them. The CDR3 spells CASSFYSPPYEQYF. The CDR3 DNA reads TGTGCCAGCAGCTTCTACAGCCCCCCTTACGAGCAGTACTTC. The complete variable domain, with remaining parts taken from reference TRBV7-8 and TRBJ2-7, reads GAGVSQSPRYKVAKRGQDVALRCDPISGHVSLFWYQQALGQGPEFLTYFQNEAQLDKSGLPSDRFFAERPEGSVSTLKIQRTQQEDSAVYLCASSFYSPPYEQYFGPGTRLTVT.

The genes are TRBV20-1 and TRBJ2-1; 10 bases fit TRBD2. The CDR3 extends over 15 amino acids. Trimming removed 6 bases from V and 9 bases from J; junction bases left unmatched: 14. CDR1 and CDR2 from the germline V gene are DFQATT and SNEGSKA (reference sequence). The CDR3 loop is CSASPGLATATEQFF. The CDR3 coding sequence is TGCAGTGCGTCTCCGGGACTAGCGACTGCGACTGAGCAGTTCTTC.

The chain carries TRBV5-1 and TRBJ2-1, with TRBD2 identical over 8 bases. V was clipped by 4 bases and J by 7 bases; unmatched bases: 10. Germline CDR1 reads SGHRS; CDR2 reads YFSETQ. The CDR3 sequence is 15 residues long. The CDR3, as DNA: TGCGCCAGCAGCCCCGGGGGGGGAGGAGGAAATGAGCAGTTCTTC. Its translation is CASSPGGGGGNEQFF.

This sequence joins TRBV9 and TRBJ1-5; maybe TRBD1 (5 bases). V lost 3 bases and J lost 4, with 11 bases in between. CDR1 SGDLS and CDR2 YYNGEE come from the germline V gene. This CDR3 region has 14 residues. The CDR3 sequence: CASSGAGKNQPQHF. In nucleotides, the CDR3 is TGTGCCAGCAGCGGGGCAGGGAAGAATCAGCCCCAGCATTTT.

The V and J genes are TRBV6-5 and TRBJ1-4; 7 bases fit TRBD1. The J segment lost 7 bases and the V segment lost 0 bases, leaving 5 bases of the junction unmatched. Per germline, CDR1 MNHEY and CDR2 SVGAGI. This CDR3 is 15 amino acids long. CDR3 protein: CASSYSPDRAEKLFF. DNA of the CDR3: TGTGCCAGCAGTTACTCCCCCGACAGGGCTGAAAAACTGTTTTTT.

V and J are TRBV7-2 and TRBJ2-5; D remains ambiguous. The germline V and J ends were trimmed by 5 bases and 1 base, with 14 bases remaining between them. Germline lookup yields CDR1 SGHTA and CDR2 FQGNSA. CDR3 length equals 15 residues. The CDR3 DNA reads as TGTGCCAGCAGCCCGCGTGTTCAGGTCCAAGAGACCCAGTACTTC. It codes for CASSPRVQVQETQYF. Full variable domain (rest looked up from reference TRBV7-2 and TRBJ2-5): GAGVSQSPSNKVTEKGKDVELRCDPISGHTALYWYRQSLGQGLEFLIYFQGNSAPDKSGLPSDRFSAERTGGSVSTLTIQRTQQEDSAVYLCASSPRVQVQETQYFGPGTRLLVL.

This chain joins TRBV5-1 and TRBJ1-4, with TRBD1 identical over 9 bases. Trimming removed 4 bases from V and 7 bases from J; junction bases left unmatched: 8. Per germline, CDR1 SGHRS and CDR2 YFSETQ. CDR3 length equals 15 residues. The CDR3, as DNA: TGCGCCAGCAGCCCTACGACAGGGGGTCTTGAAAAACTGTTTTTT. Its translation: CASSPTTGGLEKLFF.

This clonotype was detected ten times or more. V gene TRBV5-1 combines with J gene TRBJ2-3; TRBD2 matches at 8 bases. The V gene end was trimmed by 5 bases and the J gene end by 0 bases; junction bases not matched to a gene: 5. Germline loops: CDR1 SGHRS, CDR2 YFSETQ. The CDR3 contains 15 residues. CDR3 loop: CASRSLAGSTDTQYF. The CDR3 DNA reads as TGCGCCAGCAGGTCGTTAGCGGGGAGCACAGATACGCAGTATTTT.

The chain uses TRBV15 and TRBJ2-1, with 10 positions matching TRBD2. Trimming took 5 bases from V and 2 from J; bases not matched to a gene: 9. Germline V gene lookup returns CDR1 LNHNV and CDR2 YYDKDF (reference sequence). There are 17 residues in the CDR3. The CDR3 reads CATSVASGGAAYNEQFF. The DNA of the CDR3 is TGTGCCACCAGCGTCGCGAGCGGGGGGGCTGCCTACAATGAGCAGTTCTTC.

The CDR3 DNA reads as TGCAGTGCTAGACCGGGACCCTTCAATCAGCCCCAGCATTTT. Protein sequence: CSARPGPFNQPQHF. The gene calls are TRBV20-1 and TRBJ1-5; TRBD1 might be the D (5 bases). This CDR3 comprises 14 residues. V was cut by 2 bases and J by 3 bases, with 11 bases left in between. Germline V gene sequence: CDR1 DFQATT, CDR2 SNEGSKA (reference sequence).

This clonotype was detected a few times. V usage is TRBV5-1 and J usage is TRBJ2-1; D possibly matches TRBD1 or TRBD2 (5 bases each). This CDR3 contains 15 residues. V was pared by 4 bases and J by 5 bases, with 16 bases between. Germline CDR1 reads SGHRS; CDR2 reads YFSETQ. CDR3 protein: CASSATGRRDNEQFF. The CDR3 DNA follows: TGCGCCAGCAGCGCGACGGGACGCAGAGACAATGAGCAGTTCTTC.